Here is one T cell receptor beta chain with its context. The source of the sample is a study of blood T cell repertoires in COVID-19. Assay: immunoSEQ multiplex PCR; the TCRdb copy retains only in-frame clones and omits some. The data contain some 200,000 clones, about 90% of them singletons. The sample consisted of peripheral blood. The receptor comes from a man between 25 and 39 years old with acute or convalescent COVID-19.

Here the CDR3 DNA reads TGTGCCAGCAGTGGGGGGACAGTCCAAGAGACCCAGTACTTC. Protein: CASSGGTVQETQYF. This rearrangement joins TRBV2 to TRBJ2-5; 7 nucleotides align to TRBD1. The CDR3 sequence is 14 residues long. V shed 4 bases, J shed 1 base, and the junction held 3 bases outside the gene matches. CDR1 and CDR2 from the germline V gene are SNHLY and FYNNEI.